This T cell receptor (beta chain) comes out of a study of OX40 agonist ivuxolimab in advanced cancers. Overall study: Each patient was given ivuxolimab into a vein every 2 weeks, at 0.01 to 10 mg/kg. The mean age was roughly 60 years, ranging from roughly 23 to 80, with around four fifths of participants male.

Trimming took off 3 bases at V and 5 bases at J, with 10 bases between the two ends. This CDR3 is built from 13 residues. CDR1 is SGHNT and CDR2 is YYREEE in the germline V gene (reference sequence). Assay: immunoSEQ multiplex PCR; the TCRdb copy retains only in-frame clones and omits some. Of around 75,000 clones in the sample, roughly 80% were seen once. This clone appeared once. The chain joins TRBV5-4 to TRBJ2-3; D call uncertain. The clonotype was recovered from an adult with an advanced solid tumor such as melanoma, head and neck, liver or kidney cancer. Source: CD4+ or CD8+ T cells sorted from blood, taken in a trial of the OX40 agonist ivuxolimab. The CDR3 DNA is TGTGCCAGCAGCTCCATGGACGGAGATACGCAGTATTTT. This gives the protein CASSSMDGDTQYF.